This TCR beta chain was captured by sequencing in a study of cytomegalovirus exposure and HLA in healthy donors. Whole-study results and caveats: The later analysis indicated that the majority of CMV-associated TCR beta chains appeared HLA-restricted. Investigators reported 150 to 200 TCR beta chains as tied to cytomegalovirus.

The PCR made use of 60 Vbeta and 13 Jbeta primers. Clones were sequenced by immunoSEQ multiplex PCR, and TCRdb holds only the in-frame ones, with some missing. The sample includes 200,000 to 250,000 clones, about 72% of them seen just once. To note about this clone: Its specificity is not known.

V dropped 6 bases and J dropped 2 bases, with 8 bases sitting between them. The CDR3 runs to 12 residues. Germline-derived CDR1 and CDR2 are MNHEY and SVGAGI. The sample was PBMCs. This TCR was recovered from a male donor in good health and CMV-seronegative. This sequence joins TRBV6-5 and TRBJ2-7; weak D call: TRBD1 (6 bases). The CDR3 is CASRGGAYEQYF. CDR3 sequence (DNA): TGTGCCAGCAGAGGGGGAGCCTACGAGCAGTACTTC.